This T cell receptor beta chain was identified during a study of post-analysis software for immune sequencing data. Turning to the study itself: Recorded subtypes: relapsing-remitting, secondary progressive, progressive-relapsing; some patients unannotated. General study findings and limits: There was significantly lower normalized Chao1 diversity in multiple sclerosis patients than in controls. Patients had higher frequencies than controls of about five TRBV segments, including TRBV5-6, TRBV5-1 and TRBV20-1.

Unique molecular identifiers were built into the TCR beta cDNA libraries. TCRdb re-called the PCR reads through MiXCR, storing one row per CDR3 protein. This sample has hundreds of thousands of distinct CDR3 sequences, with 59% found just once. V was pared by 4 bases and J by 3 bases, with 13 bases between. Germline assignment: CDR1 SGHRS and CDR2 YFSETQ. This CDR3 has 14 amino acids. Remarks on this clonotype: What it binds is unknown.

V usage is TRBV5-1 and J usage is TRBJ1-1; a weak D match, TRBD1 (6 bases). This sequence originates from a girl aged 2 to 10 with multiple sclerosis. The sample taken for sequencing was blood. CDR3 protein: CASSVADSHTEAFF. The CDR3 region has the DNA TGCGCCAGCAGCGTGGCGGACAGCCACACTGAAGCTTTCTTT.